A single sample is the source of the 8 T cell receptor beta chains below, sequenced in a study of vaccination effects on CD4 cells after COVID-19 (dated by TCRdb to between 2022 and 2023). Antigen specificity for these receptors is unknown. The library was prepared using the immunoSEQ multiplex PCR assay. This is the immuneACCESS table as TCRdb keeps it, with only in-frame sequences that have V and J called. A part of the clones is gone; compared with another copy, unresolved V genes explain less than half, and the rest is unexplained. Recorded for this sample are approximately 57,000 clones; about 81% of them occurred a single time. Jointly, the top ten make up roughly 4.2% of the sample. After about 10 days of culture, CD4+ T cells were isolated with the EasySep CD4+ T cell isolation kit. Each participant received two doses of an mRNA SARS-CoV-2 vaccine, either BNT162b2 or mRNA-1273. Sequences were derived from CD4+ T cells from PBMCs cultured without peptide, sampled after COVID-19 vaccination. Source of these receptors: a human donor who received a COVID-19 vaccine.

V usage is TRBV5-1 and J usage is TRBJ2-7; TRBD1 or TRBD2 may be the D gene (6 bases each). The length of the CDR3 is 15 residues. CDR1 SGHRS and CDR2 YFSETQ come from the germline V gene. V lost 3 bases and J 2 bases, leaving 15 bases between the germline ends. CDR3 protein: CASSSLTGATYEQYF. The DNA for the CDR3 is TGCGCCAGCAGCTCACTCACGGGGGCAACCTACGAGCAGTACTTC.

This chain uses TRBV6-6 with TRBJ1-3, with a possible D match to TRBD1 (5 bases). CDR1 and CDR2 from the germline V gene are MNHNY and SVGAGI (reference sequence). The CDR3 runs to 14 residues. Deletions cut 8 bases from V and 4 bases from J, with 15 bases between. CDR3 coding DNA: TGTGCCAGCCATCCCGCGAGGGACGGAAACACCATATATTTT. Its translation is CASHPARDGNTIYF.

The chain links TRBV10-3 to TRBJ2-5; 11 nucleotides align to TRBD2. V lost 10 bases and J lost 2; bases outside the gene matches: 9. The CDR3 is made up of 15 amino acids. Germline V CDR1 and CDR2: ENHRY, SYGVKD. The CDR3 region is CATRALAGGQETQYF. The DNA for the CDR3 is TGTGCCACCCGGGCGCTAGCGGGGGGACAAGAGACCCAGTACTTC.

The V gene is TRBV23-1, the J gene TRBJ1-5, with D possibly being TRBD1 (6 bases). Being an ORF, TRBV23-1 has a function that is uncertain. The CDR3 is made up of 17 amino acids. Trimming pared 2 bases from V and 0 bases from J, leaving 14 bases between. CDR3 in amino acids: CASSQLRDKDSNQPQHF. The CDR3 coding sequence is TGCGCCAGCAGTCAACTGAGGGACAAAGATAGCAATCAGCCCCAGCATTTT.

The CDR3 is CASSFPRLQETQYF. Here the CDR3 DNA reads TGCGCCAGCAGCTTCCCGAGACTCCAAGAGACCCAGTACTTC. This sequence joins TRBV5-1 and TRBJ2-5; D gene unclear. The CDR3 sequence is 14 residues long. Trimming shortened V by 2 bases and J by 1 base, and 9 bases separated the two germline ends. CDR1 is SGHRS and CDR2 is YFSETQ in the germline V gene.

J is TRBJ1-5 and V is TRBV19, with D perhaps TRBD1 (5 bases). Germline CDR1 reads LNHDA; CDR2 reads SQIVND (reference sequence). The CDR3 runs 16 residues. V shed 3 bases and J shed 2 bases, with 14 bases lying between them. DNA for the CDR3: TGTGCCAGTAGTATCAGGGCGGCTATGGGCAATCAGCCCCAGCATTTT. Translation: CASSIRAAMGNQPQHF. Full variable domain (missing parts from reference TRBV19 and TRBJ1-5): DGGITQSPKYLFRKEGQNVTLSCEQNLNHDAMYWYRQDPGQGLRLIYYSQIVNDFQKGDIAEGYSVSREKKESFPLTVTSAQKNPTAFYLCASSIRAAMGNQPQHFGDGTRLSIL.

The chain uses TRBV30 and TRBJ2-7, with 11 bases aligning to TRBD2. Germline lookup yields CDR1 GTSNPN and CDR2 SVGIG (reference sequence). V gave up 7 bases and J gave up 7 bases; unmatched junction bases: 21. This CDR3 is built from 17 residues. CDR3 amino acids: CAFDPFRLAGFSREQYF. As DNA, the CDR3 is TGTGCCTTCGACCCCTTTCGACTAGCGGGGTTTTCGCGGGAGCAGTACTTC.

This clone showed up just once. The chain uses TRBV28 and TRBJ1-2; 9 bases line up with TRBD1. This CDR3 region has 16 residues. Germline CDR1 reads MDHEN; CDR2 reads SYDVKM. Trimming removed 2 bases from V and 8 bases from J; junction bases left unmatched: 12. The CDR3: CASSLHPGQGGYGYTF. The CDR3 nucleotides are TGTGCCAGCAGTTTACACCCGGGACAGGGTGGGTACGGCTACACCTTC.